This T cell receptor beta chain was identified in a study of blood T cells in healthy people across ages. Study summary: Template switching captured about one barcoded beta molecule per two T cells. Overall study results and limits: Strong correlation was found linking TCR beta diversity to naive T cell percentage. In long-lived donors, naive CD4+ cell counts and diversity exceeded those of aged donors.

Next came a second PCR, run for roughly 7 to 12 cycles, which used a sample-barcoded 5' primer along with a J-beta primer mix. TCRdb re-called the 5' RACE reads with MiXCR, one entry per CDR3 protein. The sample consists of roughly 730,000 distinct CDR3 sequences, about 61% of them appearing once. This clonotype was seen a few times. Its specificity is not known. The sequenced material came from blood. This clonotype was obtained from a man in his forties or fifties in good health.

The CDR3 protein is CSAPRLAGEETQYF. Written as DNA, the CDR3 is TGCAGTGCTCCCCGACTAGCGGGGGAAGAGACCCAGTACTTC. The rearrangement joins TRBV20-1 to TRBJ2-5, with 12 nucleotides matching TRBD2. The CDR3 contains 14 residues. Unmatched junction bases numbered 4, after V lost 5 bases and J lost 3 bases. From germline, CDR1 is DFQATT and CDR2 SNEGSKA (reference sequence).